This TCR beta chain was sequenced for a study of blood T cell repertoires in COVID-19. Whole-study context: Samples representing acute and convalescent COVID-19 were sourced from the United States, Italy and Spain. T cells, B-cell-depleted T cells, or PBMCs supplied cDNA or gDNA.

In the authors' methods: The assay estimated nucleated cells by amplifying reference gene primers. Data came from immunoSEQ multiplex PCR; TCRdb stores just in-frame clones and leaves some out. Clonal size and the V and J genes are those of that table, whereas D and trimming came from the DNA. The repertoire holds more than 150,000 clones, with approximately 83% as singletons. V lost 3 bases, J lost 2 bases, and 13 bases stayed unmatched. The germline CDR1 and CDR2 sequences are SGHDT and YYEEEE. CDR3 length: 18 amino acids. The sequence was obtained from a man aged 65-85 years who had recovered from COVID-19. J is TRBJ1-5 and V is TRBV5-6; TRBD1 matches at 8 bases. The specimen was peripheral blood. CDR3 bases: TGTGCCAGCAGCTGGTGGCAGGGGGCTAGTTATGGCAATCAGCCCCAGCATTTT. Its translation: CASSWWQGASYGNQPQHF.